The rows below give T cell receptor beta chains drawn from one sample of a study of shared clonotypes between healthy human individuals. TCRdb's table, derived via immunoSEQ multiplex PCR, lists solely in-frame clones and lacks some. This sample has some 2,000,000 clones, with roughly 94% found just once. Sample: naive CD4+ T cells sorted from blood. These receptors were taken from a young man in good health. CDR3s include the opening cysteine and the closing phenylalanine or tryptophan. The D gene is left open where the match is weak.

CDR3aa	CDR3nt	d_gene	v_gene	j_gene
CASSFTSGPSTDTQYF	TGTGCCAGCAGCTTCACTAGCGGGCCGAGCACAGATACGCAGTATTTT	TRBD2	TRBV7-2	TRBJ2-3
CASSWLAGSYEQYF	TGTGCCAGCAGTTGGCTAGCGGGTTCCTACGAGCAGTACTTC	TRBD2	TRBV27	TRBJ2-7
CASSRGLVNEQFF	TGTGCCAGCAGCCGTGGACTAGTCAATGAGCAGTTCTTC	TRBD2	TRBV7-2	TRBJ2-1
CASSQTVSSYNSPLHF	TGTGCCAGCTCACAGACGGTTAGCTCCTATAATTCACCCCTCCACTTT	-	TRBV18	TRBJ1-6
CASSQTSGGARETQYF	TGCGCCAGCAGCCAGACTAGCGGGGGGGCCCGGGAGACCCAGTACTTC	TRBD2	TRBV5-1	TRBJ2-5
CASSQIIGTGVLYEQYF	TGCGCCAGCAGCCAAATAATCGGGACAGGGGTACTCTACGAGCAGTACTTC	TRBD1	TRBV4-1	TRBJ2-7
CASSLGTGGGEQYF	TGTGCCAGCTCACTCGGGACAGGGGGCGGGGAGCAGTACTTC	TRBD1	TRBV18	TRBJ2-7
CASRAPGKQETQYF	TGTGCCAGTAGAGCCCCTGGCAAGCAAGAGACCCAGTACTTC	-	TRBV19	TRBJ2-5
CASSPPRGNTGELFF	TGTGCCAGCAGCCCTCCCAGAGGGAACACCGGGGAGCTGTTTTTT	-	TRBV7-9	TRBJ2-2
CASRPPGGDGYTF	TGTGCCAGCAGACCTCCAGGGGGCGATGGCTACACCTTC	TRBD1	TRBV27	TRBJ1-2
CATSRDYNPSYEQYF	TGTGCCACCAGCAGGGACTACAACCCCTCCTACGAGCAGTACTTC	-	TRBV15	TRBJ2-7
CASGGGLKNEQYF	TGTGCCAGTGGGGGCGGTCTCAAGAACGAGCAGTACTTC	-	TRBV28	TRBJ2-7